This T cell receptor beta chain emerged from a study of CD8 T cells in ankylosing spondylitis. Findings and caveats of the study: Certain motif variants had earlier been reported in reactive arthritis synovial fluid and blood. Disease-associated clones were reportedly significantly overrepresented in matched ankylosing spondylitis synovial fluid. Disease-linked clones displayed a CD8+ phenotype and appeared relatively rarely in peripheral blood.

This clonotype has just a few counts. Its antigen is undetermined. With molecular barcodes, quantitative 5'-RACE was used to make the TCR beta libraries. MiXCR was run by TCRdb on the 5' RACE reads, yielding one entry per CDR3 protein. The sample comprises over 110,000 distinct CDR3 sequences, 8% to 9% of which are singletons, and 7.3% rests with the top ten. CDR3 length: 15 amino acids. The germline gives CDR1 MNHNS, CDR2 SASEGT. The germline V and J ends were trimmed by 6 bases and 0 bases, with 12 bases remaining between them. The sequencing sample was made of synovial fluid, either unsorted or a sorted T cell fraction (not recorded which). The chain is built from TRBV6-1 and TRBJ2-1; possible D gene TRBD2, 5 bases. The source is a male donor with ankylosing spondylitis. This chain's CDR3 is CASRWTRSSYNEQFF. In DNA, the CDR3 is TGTGCCAGCAGATGGACTCGTAGCTCCTACAATGAGCAGTTCTTC.